The 22 T cell receptor beta chains listed next were all sequenced from one sample in a study of T cells in women clearing cervical HPV infection. The protocol was immunoSEQ multiplex PCR, while the TCRdb copy is restricted to in-frame clones and leaves out a portion. The sample includes about 35,000 clones. The source material was blood buffy coat. These receptors were taken from a woman between 18 and 70 years old with a cervical HPV16 infection that either progressed to CIN3+ or cleared (not recorded which).

As for this clone: The read ends 3 residues early relative to the CDR3; the germline J gene fills the gap. The V and J genes are TRBV5-1 and TRBJ2-7; TRBD1 is a possible D gene (6 bases). CDR1 and CDR2 from the germline V gene are SGHRS and YFSETQ. V gave up 0 bases and J gave up 2 bases, with 15 bases separating them. The length of the CDR3 is 16 residues. Incomplete CDR3 DNA: TGCGCCAGCAGCTTGGTATATACAGGGTCCCCCTACGAG. This codes for CASSLVYTGSPYE. The CDR3 as a whole reads CASSLVYTGSPYEQYF.

For this clone: Sequencing ends 3 residues short of the CDR3 end; the germline J gene provides the rest. V is TRBV20-1 and J is TRBJ1-1; D is unclear. The CDR3 contains 11 residues. Germline CDR1 is DFQATT and CDR2 is SNEGSKA (reference sequence). The V gene lost 3 bases and the J gene lost 1 base, with 3 bases spanning the gap. CDR3 bases read: TGCAGTGCTAGTAAGAACACTGAA. Amino acids: CSASKNTE. The whole CDR3 is CSASKNTEAFF.

Remarks on this clone: The read ends 3 residues shy of where the CDR3 ends; the end is completed using the germline J gene. The sample has other DNA sequences that encode this CDR3 too. This chain uses TRBV18 with TRBJ1-3; the match to TRBD1 covers 10 bases. The trim removed 4 bases at V and 2 bases at J, leaving 5 bases unmatched. CDR3 length: 16 amino acids. Germline CDR1 KGHSH, CDR2 LQKENI. The sequenced CDR3 bases are TGTGCCAGCTCACGAGGACAGGGGGGTACTGGAAACACC. The encoded protein is CASSRGQGGTGNT. The full CDR3 protein is CASSRGQGGTGNTIYF.

Concerning this clone: The CDR3 end lies 3 residues beyond the end of the read and is filled in from the germline J gene. The chain links TRBV20-1 to TRBJ1-5, with 8 bases identical to TRBD1. This CDR3 region has 14 residues. With V trimmed by 3 bases and J by 7 bases, 8 bases remained unmatched. Germline V CDR1 and CDR2: DFQATT, SNEGSKA (reference sequence). CDR3 region: CSASFRGRRQPQHF. The CDR3 bases that were read are TGCAGTGCTAGCTTCAGGGGGCGGAGACAGCCC.

As for this clone: The read stops 3 residues short of the end of the CDR3; the missing end is completed from the germline J gene. The chain employs TRBV14 and TRBJ2-2, with D perhaps TRBD1 (6 bases). Germline CDR1 SGHDN, CDR2 FVKESK. The CDR3 loop spans 16 amino acids. The CDR3 protein is CASSPGASKVDSPLFF. The sequenced CDR3 bases are TGTGCCAGCAGTCCAGGGGCTAGCAAAGTAGATTCACCG. The variable domain in full, with the rest retrieved from reference TRBV14 and TRBJ2-2, is EAGVTQFPSHSVIEKGQTVTLRCDPISGHDNLYWYRRVMGKEIKFLLHFVKESKQDESGMPNNRFLAERTGGTYSTLKVQPAELEDSGVYFCASSPGASKVDSPLFFGEGSRLTVL.

On this clone: With the read ending 3 residues before the CDR3 end, the germline J gene is used to fill in that end. The chain employs TRBV23-1 and TRBJ1-2; no definite D call. TRBV23-1 is given ORF status, its function remaining uncertain. V dropped 3 bases and J dropped 1 base, with 9 bases sitting between them. CDR3 size: 14 residues. The CDR3 loop is CASSHRGYNYGYTF. The sequenced part of the CDR3 DNA is TGCGCCAGCAGTCACCGCGGCTATAACTATGGC.

As regards this clone: The CDR3 extends 3 residues past the end of the read, so its final part is completed from the germline J gene. The chain uses TRBV5-1 and TRBJ2-3; possibly TRBD2 for D (6 bases). CDR1 is SGHRS, CDR2 YFSETQ, per germline. The CDR3 spans 14 residues. This CDR3 reads CASTPRGEVETQYF. The part of the CDR3 DNA that was read is TGCGCCAGCACCCCGCGCGGGGAGGTAGAGACG.

With respect to this clone: Coverage ceases 3 residues before the CDR3 finishes, and the germline J gene fills in the end. The chain combines TRBV30 with TRBJ2-2, with D possibly matching TRBD2 (7 bases). The germline gives CDR1 GTSNPN, CDR2 SVGIG (reference sequence). The CDR3 is made up of 13 amino acids. The CDR3 bases that were read are TGTGCCTGTACACAGGGCGGGGGTGAAAAG. Its translation is CACTQGGGEK. The full CDR3 reads CACTQGGGEKLFF.

Remarks on this clone: The sequenced fragment ends 3 residues before the CDR3 boundary, so the rest is inferred from the germline J gene. The V call is TRBV2, the J call TRBJ2-5; 7 bases agree with TRBD2. The CDR3 sequence is 13 residues long. Germline-derived CDR1 and CDR2 are SNHLY and FYNNEI. J gave up 1 base and V 6 bases, and 2 bases lay outside the gene matches. Partial CDR3 DNA: TGTGCCAGCAGGCGGGGGTCCCAAGAGACC. As protein: CASRRGSQET. The whole CDR3 is CASRRGSQETQYF.

Concerning this clone itself: The read ends 3 residues before the CDR3 terminus; that terminus is restored from the germline J gene. The rearrangement joins TRBV12-3 or TRBV12-4 to TRBJ2-3, with 8 bases identical to TRBD2. With 6 bases clipped from V and 3 bases from J, the junction kept 5 bases outside the gene matches. The CDR3 covers 14 residues. CDR3 sequence: CASSGGGRTDTQYF. The CDR3 bases that were read are TGTGCCAGCAGCGGGGGGGGGAGAACAGATACG.

With respect to this clone: The CDR3 end lies 3 residues beyond the end of the read and is filled in from the germline J gene. Other nucleotide sequences from this sample produce the same CDR3. The chain uses TRBV2 and TRBJ1-3; TRBD1 might be the D (6 bases). V dropped 2 bases and J dropped 0 bases, with 14 bases sitting between them. CDR3 length equals 17 residues. The germline V gene has CDR1 SNHLY and CDR2 FYNNEI. CDR3 amino acids: CASSEQGTTFSGNTIYF. The covered CDR3 bases are TGTGCCAGCAGTGAACAGGGGACTACCTTCTCTGGAAACACC. The full variable domain, rest sourced from reference TRBV2 and TRBJ1-3, is EPEVTQTPSHQVTQMGQEVILRCVPISNHLYFYWYRQILGQKVEFLVSFYNNEISEKSEIFDDQFSVERPDGSNFTLKIRSTKLEDSAMYFCASSEQGTTFSGNTIYFGEGSWLTVV.

Regarding this clone: The observed sequence ends 3 residues before the CDR3 terminus, with the missing tail filled in from the germline J gene. The rearrangement uses TRBV5-1 and TRBJ2-3, with 8 bases identical to TRBD2. Germline trimming cut 0 bases from V and 1 base from J; bases unmatched to any gene: 4. The CDR3 runs to 16 residues. Germline V CDR1 and CDR2: SGHRS, YFSETQ. CDR3: CASSLEPREGTDTQYF. Incomplete CDR3 DNA: TGCGCCAGCAGCTTGGAACCGCGGGAGGGCACAGATACG.

As concerns this clone: The read ends 3 residues before the CDR3 terminus; that terminus is restored from the germline J gene. V is TRBV20-1 and J is TRBJ1-3; TRBD1 matches 8 bases. The CDR3 spans 16 residues. V lost 3 bases, J lost 0 bases, and 7 bases stayed unmatched. CDR1 is DFQATT and CDR2 is SNEGSKA in the germline V gene (reference sequence). The CDR3: CSAREGTGPSGNTIYF. The sequenced CDR3 bases are TGCAGTGCTAGGGAAGGGACAGGCCCCTCTGGAAACACC.

As concerns this clone: The read finishes 3 residues shy of the CDR3 end, and the germline J gene is used to complete it. The V and J genes are TRBV2 and TRBJ2-3; 7 bases fit TRBD1. Trimming cost V 0 bases and J 0 bases; bases outside gene matches: 6. The CDR3 has 17 amino acids. Germline CDR1 and CDR2: SNHLY and FYNNEI. The chain's CDR3 is CASSEAKGQFSTDTQYF. CDR3 DNA (partial): TGTGCCAGCAGTGAAGCGAAGGGACAGTTTAGCACAGATACG.

Comments on this clone: The CDR3 end is not reached by the read, which stops 3 residues before it; the germline J gene fills it in. The rearrangement joins TRBV5-1 to TRBJ1-6; TRBD1 matches at 7 bases. The length of the CDR3 is 13 residues. Germline V gives CDR1 SGHRS, CDR2 YFSETQ. V was clipped by 7 bases and J by 7 bases; unmatched bases: 5. The covered CDR3 bases are TGCGCCAGCTCCGACAGGGAGAATTCACCC. Translating it yields CASSDRENSP. The CDR3 in its entirety is CASSDRENSPLHF.

The covered CDR3 bases are TGTGCCAGCTCACCACCTGTGGGACAGGGGGACGAG. Its translation is CASSPPVGQGDE. The full CDR3 protein reads CASSPPVGQGDEQYF. This chain uses TRBV18 with TRBJ2-7; 11 positions agree with TRBD1. The read falls 3 residues short of the CDR3 end, and the missing part is taken from the germline J gene. The germline gives CDR1 KGHSH, CDR2 LQKENI. Losses at the gene ends were 0 bases for V and 5 bases for J; bases not matched to a gene: 3. There are 15 residues in the CDR3. Full variable domain (rest looked up from reference TRBV18 and TRBJ2-7): NAGVMQNPRHLVRRRGQEARLRCSPMKGHSHVYWYRQLPEEGLKFMVYLQKENIIDESGMPKERFSAEFPKEGPSILRIQQVVRGDSAAYFCASSPPVGQGDEQYFGPGTRLTVT.

In the case of this clone: The sequenced fragment ends 3 residues before the CDR3 boundary, so the rest is inferred from the germline J gene. J is TRBJ2-5 and V is TRBV2; the D is unclear. The CDR3 is 13 residues long. Germline V gene lookup returns CDR1 SNHLY and CDR2 FYNNEI. V dropped 1 base and J dropped 3 bases, with 6 bases sitting between them. The sequenced CDR3 bases are TGTGCCAGCAGTGAAGACAGAAAAGAGACC. It codes for CASSEDRKET. The entire CDR3 protein is CASSEDRKETQYF.

Comments on this clone: Coverage ceases 3 residues before the CDR3 finishes, and the germline J gene fills in the end. The chain employs TRBV10-3 and TRBJ1-3, with 7 bases aligning to TRBD1. The junction had 2 bases not matched to a gene; V was cut back by 10 bases and J by 2 bases. The CDR3 extends over 12 amino acids. CDR1 and CDR2 from the germline V gene are ENHRY and SYGVKD. The CDR3 loop reads CATGTAGNTIYF. The sequenced CDR3 bases are TGTGCCACCGGGACAGCTGGAAACACC.

CDR3 DNA, as far as it was read: TGTGCCAGCAGCTTAGAACGGGGGAACGGC. Translation gives CASSLERGNG. The complete CDR3 reads CASSLERGNGYTF. The genes are TRBV7-9 and TRBJ1-2; a possible D gene is TRBD1 (5 bases). The read halts 3 residues ahead of the CDR3 end, with the missing end drawn from the germline J gene. Germline CDR1 and CDR2: SEHNR and FQNEAQ (reference sequence). The CDR3 spans 13 residues.

CDR3 in amino acids: CSARSSADISETQYF. The DNA read from the CDR3 is TGCAGTGCTAGGTCGAGTGCCGATATAAGCGAGACC. V usage is TRBV20-1 and J usage is TRBJ2-5, with D unresolved. The sequence runs out 3 residues before the end of the CDR3; the remainder is reconstructed from the germline J gene. The CDR3 is 15 residues long. The V end lost 3 bases, the J end lost 5 bases, and 19 bases lay between the germline ends. Germline V CDR1 and CDR2: DFQATT, SNEGSKA (reference sequence).

Of note for this clone: Read sequence stops 3 residues before the CDR3 end, and the germline J gene provides the missing end. This chain joins TRBV7-8 and TRBJ1-2, with TRBD1 as a possible D gene (5 bases). V lost 1 base, J lost 4 bases, and 10 bases lay in between. This CDR3 is built from 14 residues. Germline assignment: CDR1 SGHVS and CDR2 FQNEAQ. The sequenced part of the CDR3 DNA is TGTGCCAGCAGCTTAGGCCAGGGAGGCTATGGC. Translated, it gives CASSLGQGGYG. The CDR3 in its entirety is CASSLGQGGYGYTF.

As concerns this clone: The CDR3 goes on 3 residues after the read ends, and that part is filled in from the germline J gene. The V gene is TRBV2, the J gene TRBJ2-5, with TRBD2 identical over 8 bases. The germline V gene encodes CDR1 SNHLY and CDR2 FYNNEI. The CDR3 contains 15 residues. V was clipped by 5 bases and J by 1 base; unmatched bases: 6. This CDR3 reads CASSSGSGTQETQYF. The sequenced CDR3 bases are TGTGCCAGCAGTTCCGGTAGCGGGACCCAAGAGACC.